Reported below is one T cell receptor beta chain. What it binds is not known. Healthy Caucasian individuals from Russia aged about 6 to 95 served as donors. The authors ran a second PCR of about 7 to 12 cycles using a sample-barcoded 5' primer and a J-beta primer mix. Unique molecular identifiers of 12 random nucleotides labeled each cDNA. MiXCR, applied by TCRdb to the 5' RACE reads, yields one record per CDR3 protein. The sample has 1.5 million to 1.8 million distinct CDR3 sequences, less than 45% seen once. These data come from a study of blood T cells in healthy people across ages. General study findings and limits: There were more naive CD4+ cells and higher diversity in long-lived donors than in aged donors. PBMCs were not sorted, which prevented a conclusive comparison of naive versus antigen-experienced cells.

Germline assignment: CDR1 MNHEY and CDR2 SMNVEV (reference sequence). Trimming pared 2 bases from V and 4 bases from J, leaving 11 bases between. The CDR3 runs to 14 residues. The chain links TRBV27 to TRBJ1-2; tentatively, D is TRBD1 (5 bases). This clonotype was sampled from a woman under 30 in good health. Material for sequencing was blood. CDR3 bases: TGTGCCAGCAGTTTAAGGGGCGCTGTCTATGGCTACACCTTC. This sequence encodes CASSLRGAVYGYTF.